These T cell receptor beta chains were read from a single sample in a study of beta chain features in type 1 diabetes. TCRdb keeps only in-frame clones here, not all; method: immunoSEQ multiplex PCR. The table includes 500,000 to 800,000 clones, around 12% detected once. What was sequenced was naive CD4+ T cells from blood. The receptors shown here come from a man aged 25 to 40 with type 1 diabetes. Both conserved end residues are part of each CDR3. The order of the fields is J gene, D gene, V gene, clone size, CDR3 DNA, CDR3 protein. A D gene is named only where the DNA matches it firmly. Size values are once, few and many counts, or a class for expanded clones, and some rows have none.

j_call: TRBJ2-3
d_call: TRBD1
v_call: TRBV7-2
clone_size: few
cdr3_nt: TGTGCCAGCAGCTTAAACAGGGGGGATACGCAGTATTTT
cdr3_aa: CASSLNRGDTQYF

j_call: TRBJ1-2
d_call: NA
v_call: TRBV9
clone_size: few
cdr3_nt: TGTGCCAGCAGCGGTCCGGACAGCGCCTACTATGGCTACACCTTC
cdr3_aa: CASSGPDSAYYGYTF

j_call: TRBJ2-7
d_call: NA
v_call: TRBV29-1
clone_size: NA
cdr3_nt: TGCAGCGTTGGATCGGGGACAACTGACGAGCAGTACTTC
cdr3_aa: CSVGSGTTDEQYF

j_call: TRBJ2-5
d_call: NA
v_call: TRBV2
clone_size: NA
cdr3_nt: TGTGCCTCACGGAAGGGGACCCAGTCCCCAGGAGAGACCCAGTACTTC
cdr3_aa: CASRKGTQSPGETQYF

j_call: TRBJ1-5
d_call: NA
v_call: TRBV28
clone_size: few
cdr3_nt: TGTGCCAGCACAGGGAATCAGCCCCAGCATTTT
cdr3_aa: CASTGNQPQHF

j_call: TRBJ1-4
d_call: NA
v_call: TRBV2
clone_size: few
cdr3_nt: TGTGCCAGCGGTGGACGTGGAGGTTTACTGTTTTTT
cdr3_aa: CASGGRGGLLFF

j_call: TRBJ2-7
d_call: NA
v_call: TRBV7-2
clone_size: once
cdr3_nt: TGTGCCAGCAGCGTGGGCCTAGGGCACTACGAGCAGTACTTC
cdr3_aa: CASSVGLGHYEQYF

j_call: TRBJ2-1
d_call: TRBD1
v_call: TRBV2
clone_size: few
cdr3_nt: TGTGCCAGCAGGCCAGGGGGCCGCTACTACAATGAGCAGTTCTTC
cdr3_aa: CASRPGGRYYNEQFF

j_call: TRBJ1-2
d_call: TRBD1
v_call: TRBV9
clone_size: NA
cdr3_nt: TGTGCCAGCAGCGTAGGGCCCGGACAGGTCTATGGCTACACCTTC
cdr3_aa: CASSVGPGQVYGYTF

j_call: TRBJ2-1
d_call: NA
v_call: TRBV13
clone_size: NA
cdr3_nt: TGTGCCAGCAGCTTCCTCGTCTCCTACAATGAGCAGTTCTTC
cdr3_aa: CASSFLVSYNEQFF

j_call: TRBJ2-6
d_call: NA
v_call: TRBV23-1
clone_size: NA
cdr3_nt: TGCGCCAGCAGTCAATCCAAGGGGCAAAGCTCTGGGGCCAACGTCCTGACTTTC
cdr3_aa: CASSQSKGQSSGANVLTF

j_call: TRBJ2-7
d_call: TRBD2
v_call: TRBV6-5
clone_size: few
cdr3_nt: TGTGCCAGCAGTTACTCGACTAGCGGGGCCGGGCAGTACTTC
cdr3_aa: CASSYSTSGAGQYF

j_call: TRBJ2-5
d_call: NA
v_call: TRBV6-6
clone_size: NA
cdr3_nt: TGTGCCAGCAGTTACTCCACTGAGACCCAGTACTTC
cdr3_aa: CASSYSTETQYF

j_call: TRBJ2-2
d_call: NA
v_call: TRBV9
clone_size: few
cdr3_nt: TGTGCCAGCAGCGCTTACAACGGGGAGCTGTTTTTT
cdr3_aa: CASSAYNGELFF

j_call: TRBJ2-7
d_call: TRBD1
v_call: TRBV7-3
clone_size: NA
cdr3_nt: TGTGCCAGCAGTTGGACAGGGGGCTTTAGTCTTTCTGAGCAGTACTTC
cdr3_aa: CASSWTGGFSLSEQYF

j_call: TRBJ1-2
d_call: NA
v_call: TRBV5-1
clone_size: few
cdr3_nt: TGCGCCAGCAGCTTGACAAGTGGAACGGGCGGGGATGGCTACACCTTC
cdr3_aa: CASSLTSGTGGDGYTF

j_call: TRBJ1-5
d_call: TRBD1
v_call: TRBV13
clone_size: few
cdr3_nt: TGTGCCAGCAGCTTAGGTCCCCAGGGGGTGATTCAGCCCCAGCATTTT
cdr3_aa: CASSLGPQGVIQPQHF

j_call: TRBJ2-1
d_call: NA
v_call: TRBV6-5
clone_size: few
cdr3_nt: TGTGCCAGCAGTTACAACTACAATGAGCAGTTCTTC
cdr3_aa: CASSYNYNEQFF

j_call: TRBJ1-4
d_call: NA
v_call: TRBV12-5
clone_size: NA
cdr3_nt: TGTGCTAGTGGTTTGGGCCGTGCAACTAATGAAAAACTGTTTTTT
cdr3_aa: CASGLGRATNEKLFF

j_call: TRBJ1-5
d_call: NA
v_call: TRBV27
clone_size: NA
cdr3_nt: TGTGCCAGCAGTTTAATGGGGAGGAATCAGCCCCAGCATTTT
cdr3_aa: CASSLMGRNQPQHF

j_call: TRBJ2-7
d_call: TRBD1
v_call: TRBV7-3
clone_size: few
cdr3_nt: TGTGCCAGCAGCCCGGGACAGACCTTAAACGAGCAGTACTTC
cdr3_aa: CASSPGQTLNEQYF

j_call: TRBJ2-7
d_call: TRBD1
v_call: TRBV7-9
clone_size: NA
cdr3_nt: TGTGCCAGCAGCACTATACAGGGGGCGTTGGGCTACGAGCAGTACTTC
cdr3_aa: CASSTIQGALGYEQYF

j_call: TRBJ1-2
d_call: NA
v_call: TRBV10-3
clone_size: NA
cdr3_nt: TGTGCCATCAGTGAATACAGGGCTAACTATGGCTACACCTTC
cdr3_aa: CAISEYRANYGYTF

j_call: TRBJ2-3
d_call: NA
v_call: TRBV9
clone_size: NA
cdr3_nt: TGTGCCAGCAGCCCCCCTGGGTCCTCTAGGTATACGCAGTATTTT
cdr3_aa: CASSPPGSSRYTQYF

j_call: TRBJ1-3
d_call: NA
v_call: TRBV2
clone_size: few
cdr3_nt: TGTGCCAGCAGTACAGGGTTCTCTGGAAACACCATATATTTT
cdr3_aa: CASSTGFSGNTIYF

j_call: TRBJ2-7
d_call: TRBD2
v_call: TRBV9
clone_size: NA
cdr3_nt: TGTGCCAGCAGCGTAGAAACTAGCGGCTACGAGCAGTACTTC
cdr3_aa: CASSVETSGYEQYF

j_call: TRBJ1-1
d_call: NA
v_call: TRBV5-1
clone_size: few
cdr3_nt: TGCGCCAGCAGCTTGGATTGGGCCACTGAAGCTTTCTTT
cdr3_aa: CASSLDWATEAFF

j_call: TRBJ1-1
d_call: NA
v_call: TRBV30
clone_size: NA
cdr3_nt: TGTGCCTGGAGTGACAAAACAGGTGTGAACACTGAAGCTTTCTTT
cdr3_aa: CAWSDKTGVNTEAFF

j_call: TRBJ2-3
d_call: NA
v_call: TRBV6-6
clone_size: NA
cdr3_nt: TGTGCCACGAAACAGGGAATTAGCACAGATACGCAGTATTTT
cdr3_aa: CATKQGISTDTQYF

j_call: TRBJ1-2
d_call: NA
v_call: TRBV5-4
clone_size: NA
cdr3_nt: TGTGCCAGCAGTCGCGCGGACGTCGCCGGCGGCTACACCTTC
cdr3_aa: CASSRADVAGGYTF

j_call: TRBJ1-6
d_call: TRBD1
v_call: TRBV4-3
clone_size: few
cdr3_nt: TGCGCCAGCAGCCCGGGACAGGTCAATTCACCCCTCCACTTT
cdr3_aa: CASSPGQVNSPLHF

j_call: TRBJ2-7
d_call: NA
v_call: TRBV5-6
clone_size: NA
cdr3_nt: TGTGCCAGCAGCTTCGCACAGCCGCCGGTCAAGCAGTACTTC
cdr3_aa: CASSFAQPPVKQYF

j_call: TRBJ1-5
d_call: TRBD1
v_call: TRBV18
clone_size: few
cdr3_nt: TGTGCCAGCTCACCAGGGACAGGGCAACTTCAGCCCCAGCATTTT
cdr3_aa: CASSPGTGQLQPQHF

j_call: TRBJ2-1
d_call: TRBD2
v_call: TRBV29-1
clone_size: NA
cdr3_nt: TGCAGCGTTCATGACGGGGGGGCCCGCAATGAGCAGTTCTTC
cdr3_aa: CSVHDGGARNEQFF

j_call: TRBJ2-3
d_call: NA
v_call: TRBV30
clone_size: few
cdr3_nt: TGTGCCTTGGCACAGGGAGGCGCAGATACGCAGTATTTT
cdr3_aa: CALAQGGADTQYF

j_call: TRBJ1-1
d_call: NA
v_call: TRBV5-6
clone_size: few
cdr3_nt: TGTGCCAGCAGCTTGCGGCCGAACACTGAAGCTTTCTTT
cdr3_aa: CASSLRPNTEAFF

j_call: TRBJ1-6
d_call: NA
v_call: TRBV6-5
clone_size: NA
cdr3_nt: TGTGTCAGCAGTTTCCCCGATTCACCCCTCCACTTT
cdr3_aa: CVSSFPDSPLHF

j_call: TRBJ2-3
d_call: TRBD2
v_call: TRBV11-1
clone_size: few
cdr3_nt: TGTGCCAGCAGCTTAAGCCTAGCGGGGACTAAATCGGATACGCAGTATTTT
cdr3_aa: CASSLSLAGTKSDTQYF

j_call: TRBJ2-1
d_call: TRBD2
v_call: TRBV2
clone_size: few
cdr3_nt: TGTGCCAGCAGTGGCGGGGGATACAATGAGCAGTTCTTC
cdr3_aa: CASSGGGYNEQFF

j_call: TRBJ1-4
d_call: TRBD1
v_call: TRBV2
clone_size: few
cdr3_nt: TGTGCCAGCAGCGCCGGGACAGCCTCTAATGAAAAACTGTTTTTT
cdr3_aa: CASSAGTASNEKLFF

j_call: TRBJ1-4
d_call: NA
v_call: TRBV29-1
clone_size: few
cdr3_nt: TGCAGCCCATCCCACAGGGCAACTAATGAAAAACTGTTTTTT
cdr3_aa: CSPSHRATNEKLFF

j_call: TRBJ2-5
d_call: NA
v_call: TRBV6-5
clone_size: NA
cdr3_nt: TGTGCCAGCAGTTACAACGGACTATCCCAAGAGACCCAGTACTTC
cdr3_aa: CASSYNGLSQETQYF

j_call: TRBJ2-7
d_call: NA
v_call: TRBV11-2
clone_size: NA
cdr3_nt: TGTGCCAGCAGCTTAATCAGGGGAACATACGAGCAGTACTTC
cdr3_aa: CASSLIRGTYEQYF

j_call: TRBJ1-1
d_call: TRBD1
v_call: TRBV29-1
clone_size: few
cdr3_nt: TGCAGCGAGAAACGGGACAGTATGAACACTGAAGCTTTCTTT
cdr3_aa: CSEKRDSMNTEAFF

j_call: TRBJ2-7
d_call: NA
v_call: TRBV15
clone_size: NA
cdr3_nt: TGTGCCACCAGCAGAGATGTCGCGGGTTACGAGCAGTACTTC
cdr3_aa: CATSRDVAGYEQYF

j_call: TRBJ2-5
d_call: TRBD1
v_call: TRBV29-1
clone_size: few
cdr3_nt: TGCAGCACCAGACAGGGGGCCCAAGAGACCCAGTACTTC
cdr3_aa: CSTRQGAQETQYF

j_call: TRBJ2-3
d_call: TRBD2
v_call: TRBV7-9
clone_size: few
cdr3_nt: TGTGCCAGCACCCCAAAAGCGGGGGGGCAGCCAGATACGCAGTATTTT
cdr3_aa: CASTPKAGGQPDTQYF

j_call: TRBJ1-4
d_call: TRBD1
v_call: TRBV9
clone_size: NA
cdr3_nt: TGTGCCAGCAGCGTAGGGACCAAGGACAGGGTGTACGAAAAACTGTTTTTT
cdr3_aa: CASSVGTKDRVYEKLFF

j_call: TRBJ2-7
d_call: NA
v_call: TRBV7-2
clone_size: NA
cdr3_nt: TGTGCCAGCAGCCCCACTCCCGGAGCCCACGAGCAGTACTTC
cdr3_aa: CASSPTPGAHEQYF

j_call: TRBJ2-5
d_call: TRBD1
v_call: TRBV5-8
clone_size: few
cdr3_nt: TGTGCCAGCAGCTGGGGACAGCTAAAAGAGACCCAGTACTTC
cdr3_aa: CASSWGQLKETQYF

j_call: TRBJ2-6
d_call: NA
v_call: TRBV28
clone_size: few
cdr3_nt: TGTGCCAGCAGTTTGATGCGATCCCCAAACGTCCTGACTTTC
cdr3_aa: CASSLMRSPNVLTF

j_call: TRBJ2-3
d_call: NA
v_call: TRBV28
clone_size: NA
cdr3_nt: TGTGCCAGCAGTTTGCCCCTGGCGGGTACGCAGTATTTT
cdr3_aa: CASSLPLAGTQYF

j_call: TRBJ1-3
d_call: NA
v_call: TRBV29-1
clone_size: few
cdr3_nt: TGCAGCGTGGAAGAGAGCTCTGGAAACACCATATATTTT
cdr3_aa: CSVEESSGNTIYF

j_call: TRBJ2-7
d_call: NA
v_call: TRBV7-9
clone_size: NA
cdr3_nt: TGTGCCAGCAGCTCACTATTATACGAGCAGTACTTC
cdr3_aa: CASSSLLYEQYF